The entry that follows covers one T cell receptor beta chain sequence. The data were taken from a study of cytomegalovirus exposure and HLA in healthy donors. This PCR relied on a set of 60 Vbeta primers and 13 Jbeta primers. Here immunoSEQ multiplex PCR was the method, and the copy in TCRdb shows in-frame clones only, minus some. This repertoire shows approximately 130,000 clones, around three quarters found once; its top ten account for about 1.8%. Trimming left V 0 bases short and J 3 bases short, with 12 bases between. Germline V gene data show CDR1 as GTSNPN and CDR2 as SVGIG (reference sequence). CDR3 length: 14 amino acids.

This clonotype was obtained from a woman aged 45-65 years in good health and CMV-seronegative. This chain joins TRBV30 and TRBJ2-7; TRBD1 might be the D (8 bases). The sample taken for sequencing was PBMCs. DNA of the CDR3: TGTGCCTGGAGTGTTACAGGGGGGGACTACGAGCAGTACTTC. Translation: CAWSVTGGDYEQYF.